A single count supports the clone carrying this T cell receptor beta chain. Its cognate antigen is unknown. The sample belongs to a study of shared clonotypes between healthy human individuals. Germline loops: CDR1 MNHNY, CDR2 SVGAGI (reference sequence). Between the trimmed V and J ends, which lost 2 bases and 8 bases, there was a span of 10 bases. The CDR3 runs to 13 residues. Over several immunoSEQ plates, each subset's genomic DNA was distributed in even portions. The protocol was immunoSEQ multiplex PCR, while the TCRdb copy is restricted to in-frame clones and leaves out a portion. The data contain about 680,000 clones, about 90% of them singletons. Positively selected for CCR7, the CD45RO-negative cells used as naive CD8 cells excluded terminally differentiated effector memory CD45RA+ cells. Study findings and constraints: Since donors were few, the genetic and exposure-history diversity represented was limited. Specimens sampled were limited to blood, with tissue repertoires likely differing. In several donors, around 5% of naive CD4 clonotypes appeared in common.

The receptor's source is a man under 40 in good health. The source material was naive CD8+ T cells sorted from blood. V is TRBV6-6 and J is TRBJ1-3; no definite D call. CDR3 sequence reads: CASSYLPWYTIYF. The CDR3, as DNA: TGTGCCAGCAGTTACCTTCCATGGTACACCATATATTTT.